Presented here are 3 T cell receptor beta chains from one specimen sequenced in a study of T cells in Graves' hyperthyroidism and ophthalmopathy. Researchers took RNA transcripts and amplified the TCR beta CDR3 regions from them. TCR CDR3 underwent first-round RT-PCR with the HTBI primer set. TCRdb independently ran MiXCR on the multiplex PCR reads; one entry per CDR3 protein. The profile covers about 350,000 distinct CDR3 sequences, with approximately 13% appearing a single time and around 23% taken by the ten largest. The specimen was blood. The receptor set was obtained from a woman in her thirties with Graves' hyperthyroidism.

The chain is built from TRBV5-1 and TRBJ2-1, with no clear D. Trimming took off 4 bases at V and 4 bases at J, with 6 bases between the two ends. Germline loops: CDR1 SGHRS, CDR2 YFSETQ. The CDR3 length is 12 residues. CDR3 region: CASSTDYNEQFF. CDR3 coding DNA: TGCGCCAGCAGCACGGATTACAATGAGCAGTTCTTC.

Ten or more counts support this clonotype. This chain uses TRBV20-1 with TRBJ1-6; 10 nucleotides line up with TRBD1. V shed 0 bases and J 10 bases; nucleotides not matched to a gene: 9. Looked up from germline, CDR1 is DFQATT and CDR2 is SNEGSKA (reference sequence). The CDR3 is 16 amino acids. The CDR3 is CSARDLGGQGHSPLHF. CDR3 DNA sequence: TGCAGTGCTAGAGACCTGGGGGGACAGGGGCACTCACCCCTCCACTTT.

V and J are TRBV6-2 or TRBV6-3 and TRBJ2-7; 8 bases match TRBD2. The germline gives CDR1 MNHEY, CDR2 SVGEGT. With V trimmed by 0 bases and J by 3 bases, 13 bases remained unmatched. This CDR3 spans 18 amino acids. CDR3 sequence reads: CASSYSHLGGTRDYEQYF. CDR3 sequence (DNA): TGTGCCAGCAGTTACTCCCACCTAGGGGGGACTAGGGACTACGAGCAGTACTTC.